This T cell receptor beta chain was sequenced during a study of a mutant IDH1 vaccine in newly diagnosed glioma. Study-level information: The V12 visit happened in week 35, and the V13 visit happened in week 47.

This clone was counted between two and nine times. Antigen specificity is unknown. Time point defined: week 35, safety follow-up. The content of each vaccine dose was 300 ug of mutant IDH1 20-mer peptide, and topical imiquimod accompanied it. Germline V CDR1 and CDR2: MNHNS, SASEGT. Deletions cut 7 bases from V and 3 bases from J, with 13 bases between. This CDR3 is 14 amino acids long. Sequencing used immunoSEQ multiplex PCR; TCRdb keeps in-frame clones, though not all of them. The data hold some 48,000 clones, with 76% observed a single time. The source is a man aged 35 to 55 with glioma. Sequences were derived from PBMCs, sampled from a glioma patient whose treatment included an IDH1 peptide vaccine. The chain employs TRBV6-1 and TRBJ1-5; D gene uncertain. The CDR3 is CASTQGQDNQPQHF. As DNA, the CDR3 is TGTGCCAGCACCCAAGGGCAGGACAATCAGCCCCAGCATTTT.